Listed here is a single TCR beta chain. The antigen is not known. The junction differs from germline at one of its ends, possibly a read error. The CDR3 is 14 amino acids. Germline V gene sequence: CDR1 SGHAT, CDR2 FQNNGV. The sample originates from a study of tumor-infiltrating lymphocytes in primary liver carcinoma. Study conclusions and caveats: Tumors significantly exceeded blood in top-250-clone fraction (p = 0.039).

A constant-region primer served to make TCR beta cDNA from about 490 ng total RNA. ARM-PCR, slightly modified, supplied the TCR beta libraries through three nested multiplex PCR rounds. The study ran its first two PCR rounds for 9 to 10 cycles each, using TRBV1-TRBV30 forward primers and a C-beta reverse primer. TCRdb re-derived calls from the multiplex PCR reads in MiXCR, one entry per CDR3 protein. The sample lists hundreds of thousands of distinct CDR3 sequences, roughly three fifths occurring once. The source of the blood RNA was unsorted whole blood, and germline DNA was extracted as well. The sequence derives from a woman aged 25 to 39 with primary liver carcinoma and hepatitis B virus infection. The sequenced sample was peripheral blood. V and J are TRBV11-2 and TRBJ2-1, with D possibly TRBD2 on 5 matching bases. Here the CDR3 reads CASSLEIRRDEQFF. CDR3 nucleotide sequence: TGTGCCAGTAGCTTAGAAATCCGGCGGGATGAGCAGTTCTTC. Supplemented by reference TRBV11-2 and TRBJ2-1, the full variable domain reads EAGVAQSPRYKIIEKRQSVAFWCNPISGHATLYWYQQILGQGPKLLIQFQNNGVVDDSQLPKDRFSAERLKGVDSTLKIQPAKLEDSAVYLCASSLEIRRDEQFFGPGTRLTVL.